Presented here are 25 T cell receptor beta chains from one specimen sequenced in a study of blood T cell repertoires in COVID-19. The protocol was immunoSEQ multiplex PCR, while the TCRdb copy is restricted to in-frame clones and leaves out a portion. The sample contains about 100,000 clones, roughly 80% of which appear only once. The sequenced sample consisted of peripheral blood. These receptors came from a woman in her 70s with acute or convalescent COVID-19.

The chain carries TRBV29-1 and TRBJ1-4; D is possibly TRBD1 (5 bases). This CDR3 spans 14 amino acids. CDR1 and CDR2 (germline): SQVTM, ANQGSEA. The V end lost 3 bases, the J end lost 1 base, and 9 bases lay between the germline ends. CDR3 amino acids: CSVDMGGTNEKLFF. CDR3 DNA sequence: TGCAGCGTTGATATGGGGGGAACTAATGAAAAACTGTTTTTT.

The chain links TRBV5-8 to TRBJ1-5; D gene unclear. Trimming removed 0 bases at V and 0 bases at J, with 7 bases between. Germline CDR1 reads SGHTS; CDR2 reads YDEGEE. The CDR3 has 15 residues. The CDR3 here is CASSLELLSNQPQHF. For the CDR3, the DNA is TGTGCCAGCAGCTTGGAATTACTTAGCAATCAGCCCCAGCATTTT.

The V gene is TRBV7-9, the J gene TRBJ2-5; D perhaps matches TRBD1 (6 bases). The germline gives CDR1 SEHNR, CDR2 FQNEAQ (reference sequence). The CDR3 covers 14 residues. V was trimmed by 0 bases and J by 5 bases, leaving 10 bases between them. CDR3 sequence reads: CASSLALGAETQYF. CDR3 nucleotide sequence: TGTGCCAGCAGCTTAGCGCTGGGGGCGGAGACCCAGTACTTC.

The gene calls are TRBV19 and TRBJ1-4, with 7 bases identical to TRBD1. The CDR3 covers 15 residues. Trimming removed 5 bases from V and 6 bases from J; junction bases left unmatched: 9. CDR1 and CDR2 (germline): LNHDA, SQIVND (reference sequence). The CDR3 spells CASSPRDSNHEKLFF. The CDR3 nucleotides read TGTGCCAGTAGTCCCCGGGACAGTAACCATGAAAAACTGTTTTTT.

This chain connects TRBV15 to TRBJ2-3, with D perhaps matching TRBD2 (6 bases). The germline V and J ends were trimmed by 0 bases and 4 bases, with 11 bases remaining between them. The CDR3 extends over 15 amino acids. From germline, CDR1 is LNHNV and CDR2 YYDKDF (reference sequence). For the CDR3, the DNA is TGTGCCACCAGCAGAGATAGGGCTAGCGCAGATACGCAGTATTTT. Protein: CATSRDRASADTQYF. The complete variable domain, with remaining parts taken from reference TRBV15 and TRBJ2-3, reads DAMVIQNPRYQVTQFGKPVTLSCSQTLNHNVMYWYQQKSSQAPKLLFHYYDKDFNNEADTPDNFQSRRPNTSFCFLDIRSPGLGDTAMYLCATSRDRASADTQYFGPGTRLTVL.

The rearrangement links TRBV7-2 to TRBJ1-1; D is unresolved. Germline V gene lookup returns CDR1 SGHTA and CDR2 FQGNSA. V shed 4 bases and J shed 3 bases, with 6 bases lying between them. This CDR3 contains 12 residues. CDR3 sequence reads: CASSYYYTEAFF. CDR3 in DNA: TGTGCCAGCAGCTATTATTACACTGAAGCTTTCTTT.

The genes are TRBV25-1 and TRBJ1-4; D may be TRBD1 (6 bases). Between the trimmed V and J ends, which lost 2 bases and 5 bases, there was a span of 6 bases. From germline, CDR1 is MGHDK and CDR2 SYGVNS. This CDR3 is 13 amino acids long. CDR3 sequence (DNA): TGTGCCAGCAGTGAACAGGGGAATGAAAAACTGTTTTTT. Amino acid sequence: CASSEQGNEKLFF.

The chain employs TRBV19 and TRBJ1-1, with 7 bases aligning to TRBD1. From germline, CDR1 is LNHDA and CDR2 SQIVND (reference sequence). The CDR3 is made up of 13 amino acids. After removal of 9 bases from V and 0 bases from J, the junction contained 4 bases not matched to a gene. The CDR3 sequence: CASYRGLNTEAFF. The CDR3 region has the DNA TGTGCCAGCTACAGGGGCTTGAACACTGAAGCTTTCTTT.

The CDR3 region has the DNA TGTGCCACCAGCAGAGCCAGGACAGTAACCTCTGGAAACACCATATATTTT. Protein product: CATSRARTVTSGNTIYF. The chain employs TRBV15 and TRBJ1-3, with TRBD1 as a possible D gene (6 bases). This CDR3 has 17 residues. Deletions cut 1 base from V and 0 bases from J, with 13 bases between. Germline CDR1 LNHNV, CDR2 YYDKDF (reference sequence).

This chain joins TRBV2 and TRBJ2-7; tentatively, D is TRBD2 (6 bases). The CDR3 has 12 amino acids. CDR1 and CDR2 from the germline V gene are SNHLY and FYNNEI. V lost 4 bases and J lost 3, with 7 bases in between. The CDR3 protein is CASSAEGYEQYV. CDR3 DNA sequence: TGTGCCAGCAGTGCGGAGGGCTACGAGCAGTACGTC.

The gene calls are TRBV19 and TRBJ1-3; D gene uncertain. V was shortened by 3 bases and J by 0 bases, with 9 bases between the two germline ends. There are 15 residues in the CDR3. The germline gives CDR1 LNHDA, CDR2 SQIVND (reference sequence). The CDR3 nucleotides read TGTGCCAGTAGTATCCCCCTACTCTCTGGAAACACCATATATTTT. Translated: CASSIPLLSGNTIYF.

V gene TRBV3-1 (or the pseudogene TRBV3-2) combines with J gene TRBJ1-6; a weak D match, TRBD1 (5 bases). The germline gives CDR1 LGHDT, CDR2 YNNKEL (reference sequence). The CDR3 spans 13 residues. The V end was cut by 3 bases, the J end by 10 bases, with 10 bases between. CDR3: CASSQGGSSPLHF. CDR3 sequence (DNA): TGTGCCAGCAGCCAGGGGGGTAGCTCACCCCTCCACTTT.

This clone has a handful of counts. The chain employs TRBV29-1 and TRBJ2-2; 12 bases are shared with TRBD2. CDR1 and CDR2 (germline): SQVTM, ANQGSEA. This CDR3 has 13 residues. The V and J ends lost 7 bases and 8 bases, in that order; junction bases with no gene match: 5. The CDR3 nucleotides read TGCAGCGGGACTAGCGGGGCCATGGGGGAGCTGTTTTTT. Translated, it gives CSGTSGAMGELFF.

As to this clone: The junction differs from germline at one of its ends, possibly a read error. The CDR3 sequence: CASSDPGQAINF. DNA for the CDR3: TGTGCCAGCAGTGACCCAGGGCAGGCTATTAACTTC. The chain employs TRBV25-1 and TRBJ2-5, with a possible D match to TRBD1 (5 bases). CDR3 length: 12 amino acids. CDR1 and CDR2 (germline): MGHDK, SYGVNS.

The chain couples TRBV6-1 to TRBJ2-3; D remains ambiguous. V lost 2 bases, J lost 0 bases, and 15 bases lay in between. The length of the CDR3 is 17 residues. Germline CDR1 is MNHNS and CDR2 is SASEGT. The CDR3 DNA reads TGTGCCAGCAGTGAAAATAAGAGGCCTACTAGCACAGATACGCAGTATTTT. It encodes CASSENKRPTSTDTQYF.

This clone is a singleton in its sample. The rearrangement links TRBV6-5 to TRBJ1-6, with a weak D call TRBD1 (5 bases). CDR1 is MNHEY, CDR2 SVGAGI, per germline. The V end lost 2 bases, the J end lost 11 bases, and 19 bases lay between the germline ends. This CDR3 is built from 16 residues. CDR3 bases: TGTGCCAGCAGTTACCGGAGCGGGGGAGATCAAGCACCCCTCCACTTT. This translates into CASSYRSGGDQAPLHF.

V and J are TRBV11-2 and TRBJ1-4, with D possibly being TRBD1 (6 bases). Trimming cost V 2 bases and J 5 bases, with 9 bases left between them. The CDR3 sequence is 14 residues long. Germline V gene sequence: CDR1 SGHAT, CDR2 FQNNGV. The chain's CDR3 is CASSLRGANEKLFF. As DNA, the CDR3 is TGTGCCAGCAGCTTACGGGGGGCGAATGAAAAACTGTTTTTT. Supplemented by reference TRBV11-2 and TRBJ1-4, the full variable domain reads EAGVAQSPRYKIIEKRQSVAFWCNPISGHATLYWYQQILGQGPKLLIQFQNNGVVDDSQLPKDRFSAERLKGVDSTLKIQPAKLEDSAVYLCASSLRGANEKLFFGSGTQLSVL.

The chain couples TRBV19 to TRBJ2-5; tentatively, D is TRBD2 (7 bases). Germline V CDR1 and CDR2: LNHDA, SQIVND (reference sequence). The V gene lost 0 bases and the J gene lost 9 bases, with 23 bases spanning the gap. This CDR3 region has 17 residues. CDR3 protein: CASSIDTGGPAKLPQYF. The CDR3 region has the DNA TGTGCCAGTAGTATAGATACGGGGGGCCCAGCTAAGTTGCCCCAGTACTTC.

This chain links TRBV19 with TRBJ2-1; D remains ambiguous. Deletions cut 5 bases from V and 1 base from J, with 6 bases between. The CDR3 is 13 amino acids. Germline CDR1 and CDR2: LNHDA and SQIVND (reference sequence). The CDR3 coding sequence is TGTGCCAGTAGTCCGTTGTCCTACAATGAGCAGTTCTTC. Translating gives CASSPLSYNEQFF.

This clone has only a few counts. V usage is TRBV5-5 and J usage is TRBJ2-3, with TRBD2 matching 8 bases. The V and J ends lost 7 bases and 3 bases, in that order; junction bases with no gene match: 10. The CDR3 runs to 15 residues. The germline CDR1 and CDR2 sequences are SGHKS and YYEKEE (reference sequence). CDR3 residues: CASFGGAIQTDTQYF. The DNA of the CDR3 is TGTGCCAGCTTCGGGGGGGCCATCCAAACAGATACGCAGTATTTT.

This clone was counted once. This sequence joins TRBV9 and TRBJ1-4; D uncertain. Trimming took 2 bases from V and 1 from J, leaving 9 bases between them. CDR3 length: 15 amino acids. Looked up from germline, CDR1 is SGDLS and CDR2 is YYNGEE. The CDR3 DNA sequence: TGTGCCAGCAGCGTGCTGGGAGAAACTAATGAAAAACTGTTTTTT. Translating it yields CASSVLGETNEKLFF.

This clone was seen more than once but under ten times. The chain couples TRBV28 to TRBJ1-1, with 12 bases that match TRBD1. J was trimmed by 7 bases and V by 3 bases; bases with no gene match: 9. Germline lookup yields CDR1 MDHEN and CDR2 SYDVKM. CDR3 length equals 16 residues. Written as DNA, the CDR3 is TGTGCCAGCAGTTTCCCCCCCGGGACAGGGGGCTTTGAAGCTTTCTTT. Encoded protein: CASSFPPGTGGFEAFF.

The CDR3, as DNA: TGTGCCAGCAGCCAAGACCAGACAGGGAGCGCTGAAGCTTTCTTT. Encoded protein: CASSQDQTGSAEAFF. The chain joins TRBV3-1 (or the pseudogene TRBV3-2) to TRBJ1-1, with 7 bases fitting TRBD1. The CDR3 loop spans 15 amino acids. Germline trimming cut 0 bases from V and 6 bases from J; bases unmatched to any gene: 7. CDR1 and CDR2 (germline): LGHDT, YNNKEL (reference sequence).

The genes are TRBV5-1 and TRBJ1-2; D remains unclear. The CDR3 spans 14 residues. The V gene's germline CDR1 is SGHRS and CDR2 YFSETQ. V dropped 0 bases and J dropped 8 bases, with 14 bases sitting between them. The CDR3 DNA reads as TGCGCCAGCAGCTTGGATCCTACCCTCGGGGGCTACACCTTC. It is translated as CASSLDPTLGGYTF. The full variable domain, rest sourced from reference TRBV5-1 and TRBJ1-2, is KAGVTQTPRYLIKTRGQQVTLSCSPISGHRSVSWYQQTPGQGLQFLFEYFSETQRNKGNFPGRFSGRQFSNSRSEMNVSTLELGDSALYLCASSLDPTLGGYTFGSGTRLTVV.

The chain combines TRBV7-2 with TRBJ2-5; unclear D gene. Germline loops: CDR1 SGHTA, CDR2 FQGNSA. This CDR3 comprises 15 residues. Trimming pared 0 bases from V and 0 bases from J, leaving 8 bases between. The CDR3 sequence is CASSLAYGYQETQYF. In DNA form, the CDR3 reads TGTGCCAGCAGCTTAGCGTACGGGTACCAAGAGACCCAGTACTTC.